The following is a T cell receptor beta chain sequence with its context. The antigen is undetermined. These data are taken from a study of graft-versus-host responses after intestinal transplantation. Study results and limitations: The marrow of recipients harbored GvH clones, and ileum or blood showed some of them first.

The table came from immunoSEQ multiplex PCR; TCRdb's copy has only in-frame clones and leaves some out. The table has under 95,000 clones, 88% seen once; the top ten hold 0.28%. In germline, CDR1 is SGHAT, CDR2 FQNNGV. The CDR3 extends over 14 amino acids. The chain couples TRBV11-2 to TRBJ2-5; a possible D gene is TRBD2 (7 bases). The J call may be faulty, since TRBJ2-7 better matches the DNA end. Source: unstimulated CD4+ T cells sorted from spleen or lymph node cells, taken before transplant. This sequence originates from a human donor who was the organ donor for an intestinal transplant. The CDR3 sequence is CASSLKGGPYEQYF. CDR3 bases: TGTGCCAGCAGCTTGAAGGGGGGGCCCTACGAGCAGTACTTC.